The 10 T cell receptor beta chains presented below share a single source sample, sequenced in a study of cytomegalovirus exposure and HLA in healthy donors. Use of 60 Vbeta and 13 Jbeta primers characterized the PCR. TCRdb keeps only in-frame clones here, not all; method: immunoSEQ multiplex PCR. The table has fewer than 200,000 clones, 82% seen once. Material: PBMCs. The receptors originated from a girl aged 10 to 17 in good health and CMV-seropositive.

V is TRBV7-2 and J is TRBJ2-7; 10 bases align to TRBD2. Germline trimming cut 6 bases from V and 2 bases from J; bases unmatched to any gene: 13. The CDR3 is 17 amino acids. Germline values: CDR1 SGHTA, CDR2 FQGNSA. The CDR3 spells CASSHQLAGVGAYEQYF. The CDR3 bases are TGTGCCAGCAGTCATCAGCTAGCGGGAGTAGGCGCCTACGAGCAGTACTTC.

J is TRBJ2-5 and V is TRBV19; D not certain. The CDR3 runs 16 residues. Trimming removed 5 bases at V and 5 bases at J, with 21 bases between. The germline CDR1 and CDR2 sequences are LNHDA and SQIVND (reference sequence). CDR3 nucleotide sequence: TGTGCCAGTAGTCACAGCCATTACTCCTCGCAGGAGACCCAGTACTTC. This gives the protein CASSHSHYSSQETQYF.

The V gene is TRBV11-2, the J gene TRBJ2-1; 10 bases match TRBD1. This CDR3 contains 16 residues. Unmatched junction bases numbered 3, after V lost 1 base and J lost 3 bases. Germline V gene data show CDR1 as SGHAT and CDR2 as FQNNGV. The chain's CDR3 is CASSLGQGAFYNEQFF. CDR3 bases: TGTGCCAGCAGCTTAGGACAGGGGGCATTCTACAATGAGCAGTTCTTC.

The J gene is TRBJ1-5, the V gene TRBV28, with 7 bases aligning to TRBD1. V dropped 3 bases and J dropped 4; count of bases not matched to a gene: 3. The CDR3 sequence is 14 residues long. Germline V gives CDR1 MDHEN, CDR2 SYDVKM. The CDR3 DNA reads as TGTGCCAGCAGTTTCCTGGACAGGAATCAGCCCCAGCATTTT. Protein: CASSFLDRNQPQHF.

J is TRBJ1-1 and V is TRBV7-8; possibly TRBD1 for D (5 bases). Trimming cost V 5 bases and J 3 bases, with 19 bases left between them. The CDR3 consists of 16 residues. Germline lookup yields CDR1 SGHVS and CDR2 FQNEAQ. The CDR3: CASSMFRRARDTEAFF. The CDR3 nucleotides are TGTGCCAGCAGCATGTTTCGACGGGCCAGGGACACTGAAGCTTTCTTT.

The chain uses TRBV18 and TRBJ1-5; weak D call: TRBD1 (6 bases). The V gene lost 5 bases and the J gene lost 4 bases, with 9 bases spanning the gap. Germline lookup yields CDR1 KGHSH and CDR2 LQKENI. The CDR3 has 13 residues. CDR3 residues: CASSVDRNQPQHF. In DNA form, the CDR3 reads TGTGCCAGCTCAGTGGACAGAAATCAGCCCCAGCATTTT.

CDR3 sequence: CATTDSYGYTF. As DNA, the CDR3 is TGTGCCACCACCGACAGCTATGGCTACACCTTC. The chain joins TRBV28 to TRBJ1-2, with D maybe TRBD1 (5 bases). The CDR3 loop spans 11 amino acids. From germline, CDR1 is MDHEN and CDR2 SYDVKM. V lost 10 bases, J lost 4 bases, and 10 bases lay in between.

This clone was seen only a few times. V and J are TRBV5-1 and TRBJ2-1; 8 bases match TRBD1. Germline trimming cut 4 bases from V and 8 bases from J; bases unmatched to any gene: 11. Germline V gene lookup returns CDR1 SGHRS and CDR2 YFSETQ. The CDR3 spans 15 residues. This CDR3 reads CASSPGRGHGYEQFF. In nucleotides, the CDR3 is TGCGCCAGCAGCCCCGGCAGGGGGCACGGATATGAGCAGTTCTTC. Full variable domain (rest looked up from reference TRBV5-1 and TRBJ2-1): KAGVTQTPRYLIKTRGQQVTLSCSPISGHRSVSWYQQTPGQGLQFLFEYFSETQRNKGNFPGRFSGRQFSNSRSEMNVSTLELGDSALYLCASSPGRGHGYEQFFGPGTRLTVL.

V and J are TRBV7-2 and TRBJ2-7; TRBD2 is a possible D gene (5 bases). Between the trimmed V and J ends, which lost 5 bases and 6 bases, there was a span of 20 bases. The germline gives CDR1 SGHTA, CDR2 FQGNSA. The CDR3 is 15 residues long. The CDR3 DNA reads TGTGCCAGCAGCCCCCAGGCGGGTGAGCGCCGCGAGCAGTACTTC. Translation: CASSPQAGERREQYF.

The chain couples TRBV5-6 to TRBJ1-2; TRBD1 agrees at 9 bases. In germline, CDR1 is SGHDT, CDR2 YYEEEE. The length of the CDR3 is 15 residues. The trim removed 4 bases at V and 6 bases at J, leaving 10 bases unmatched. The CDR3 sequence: CASSPTGTGYHGYTF. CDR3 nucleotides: TGTGCCAGCAGCCCGACCGGGACAGGGTATCATGGCTACACCTTC.